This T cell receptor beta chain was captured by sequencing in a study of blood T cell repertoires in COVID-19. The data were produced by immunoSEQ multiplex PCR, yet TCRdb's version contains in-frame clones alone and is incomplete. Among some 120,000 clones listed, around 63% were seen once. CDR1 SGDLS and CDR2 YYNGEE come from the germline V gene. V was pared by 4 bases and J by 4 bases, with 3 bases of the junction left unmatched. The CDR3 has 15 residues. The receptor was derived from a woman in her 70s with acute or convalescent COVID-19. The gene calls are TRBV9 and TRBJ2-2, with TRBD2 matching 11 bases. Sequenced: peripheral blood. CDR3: CASSPTSGGTGELFF. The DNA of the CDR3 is TGTGCCAGCAGCCCAACTAGCGGGGGCACCGGGGAGCTGTTTTTT.